Listed below are T cell receptor beta chains from one sample, sequenced in a study of T cells in Graves' hyperthyroidism and ophthalmopathy. TCRdb re-analysed the multiplex PCR reads in MiXCR, keeping a single row per CDR3 protein. The repertoire includes 380,000 or so distinct CDR3 sequences, roughly 14% of them detected once, and more than 20% sits in the top ten. Sample: blood. These receptors were collected from a man aged 25 to 40 with Graves' hyperthyroidism that later progressed to Graves' ophthalmopathy. The CDR3 runs from the conserved cysteine through the conserved F or W. The D gene is left open where the match is weak. Clone size is stated in some rows and not others, as once, few, many or a class when expanded.

clone_size	v_call	d_call	j_call	cdr3_aa	cdr3_nt
many	TRBV7-2	TRBD1	TRBJ2-3	CASSSLGTGGAADTQYF	TGTGCCAGCAGCTCGCTCGGGACAGGTGGGGCGGCAGATACGCAGTATTTT
many	TRBV29-1	.	TRBJ1-2	CSDEGQATYGYTF	TGCAGTGATGAGGGTCAGGCGACCTATGGCTACACCTTC
many	TRBV2	.	TRBJ1-2	CAMIGVLPSTYGYTF	TGTGCCATGATCGGAGTTCTCCCCTCTACCTACGGCTACACCTTC
many	TRBV14	TRBD2	TRBJ2-1	CASSLRLAGNNEQFF	TGTGCCAGCAGCCTCCGGTTAGCGGGGAACAATGAGCAGTTCTTC
few	TRBV4-1	.	TRBJ2-3	CASSQVHGEADTQYF	TGCGCCAGCAGCCAAGTTCACGGAGAGGCAGATACGCAGTATTTT
many	TRBV30	.	TRBJ1-4	CAWSSANEKLFF	TGTGCCTGGAGTTCGGCTAATGAAAAACTGTTTTTT
many	TRBV19	TRBD1	TRBJ1-6	CASSSFPGQGTPLHF	TGTGCCAGTAGTTCCTTCCCGGGACAGGGAACACCCCTCCACTTT
many	TRBV12-3/TRBV12-4	.	TRBJ1-1	CASRKAGRNTEAFF	TGTGCCAGCAGGAAGGCCGGGAGGAACACTGAAGCTTTCTTT
.	TRBV7-9	.	TRBJ2-3	CASTDVGPPTDTQYF	TGTGCCAGCACTGATGTTGGACCTCCCACAGATACGCAGTATTTT
few	TRBV20-1	TRBD1	TRBJ2-1	CSARVLRQGIEQFF	TGCAGTGCTAGAGTTCTAAGACAGGGGATTGAGCAGTTCTTC
many	TRBV12-3/TRBV12-4	TRBD2	TRBJ2-7	CASSLAGGTYEQYF	TGTGCCAGCAGCTTAGCGGGGGGGACCTACGAGCAGTACTTC
many	TRBV2	TRBD1	TRBJ1-2	CASTRTGVYGYTF	TGTGCCAGCACCAGGACAGGAGTCTATGGCTACACCTTC
few	TRBV19	.	TRBJ1-5	CASSSTISNQPQHF	TGTGCCAGTAGTTCCACTATTAGCAATCAGCCCCAGCATTTT
few	TRBV9	.	TRBJ1-1	CASSFRSDGNTEAFF	TGTGCCAGCAGCTTCCGCTCGGACGGGAACACTGAAGCTTTCTTT
many	TRBV12-3/TRBV12-4	TRBD1	TRBJ1-1	CASSLARGWAEAFF	TGTGCCAGCAGTTTAGCCAGGGGGTGGGCTGAAGCTTTCTTT
many	TRBV28	.	TRBJ2-7	CASSRGTHYEQYF	TGTGCCAGCAGTAGGGGTACCCACTACGAGCAGTACTTC
.	TRBV25-1	.	TRBJ2-7	CASSGMGPYEQYF	TGTGCCAGCAGTGGAATGGGACCCTACGAGCAGTACTTC
.	TRBV19	TRBD1	TRBJ2-7	CASSVGQGIYEQYF	TGTGCCAGTAGTGTGGGACAGGGAATCTACGAGCAGTACTTC
few	TRBV10-3	TRBD2	TRBJ2-5	CAISDHRGGGPQETQYF	TGTGCCATCAGTGACCATCGGGGCGGGGGGCCCCAAGAGACCCAGTACTTC
many	TRBV29-1	.	TRBJ1-2	CSATGTAPWGYTF	TGCAGCGCCACCGGGACTGCGCCTTGGGGCTACACCTTC
many	TRBV5-1	.	TRBJ1-1	CASSMVSGAGAEAFF	TGCGCCAGCAGTATGGTGTCGGGTGCGGGAGCTGAAGCTTTCTTT
.	TRBV4-1	.	TRBJ2-1	CASSHGGAVPYNEQFF	TGCGCCAGCAGCCACGGCGGGGCGGTGCCCTACAATGAGCAGTTCTTC
.	TRBV29-1	TRBD2	TRBJ2-7	CSVEGTTSGGHYEQYF	TGCAGCGTTGAAGGCACCACTAGCGGGGGACACTACGAGCAGTACTTC
many	TRBV6-6	.	TRBJ2-7	CASSYGISYEQYF	TGTGCCAGCAGTTACGGAATCTCCTACGAGCAGTACTTC
.	TRBV5-1	TRBD1	TRBJ1-1	CASSLGPQGASNTEAFF	TGCGCCAGCAGCTTGGGTCCACAGGGGGCATCGAACACTGAAGCTTTCTTT
many	TRBV6-1	TRBD1	TRBJ1-4	CAIEIQGGIEKLFF	TGTGCCATCGAAATACAGGGGGGAATTGAAAAACTGTTTTTT
few	TRBV12-3/TRBV12-4	TRBD1	TRBJ1-5	CASSNSGQGARQPQHF	TGTGCCAGCAGTAATTCGGGACAGGGGGCCCGGCAGCCCCAGCATTTT
many	TRBV6-1	TRBD1	TRBJ2-5	CASRGTGVETQYF	TGTGCCAGCAGGGGGACAGGGGTGGAGACCCAGTACTTC
.	TRBV5-1	TRBD2	TRBJ2-2	CASTPLAGGPGELFF	TGCGCCAGCACGCCGCTAGCGGGGGGCCCCGGGGAGCTGTTTTTT
few	TRBV6-1	TRBD1	TRBJ1-2	CASRRARDRSFLNYGYTF	TGTGCCAGCAGAAGAGCCCGGGACAGATCTTTCTTGAACTATGGCTACACCTTC
few	TRBV29-1	.	TRBJ2-7	CSVEFGGYEQYF	TGCAGCGTTGAGTTTGGGGGGTACGAGCAGTACTTC
many	TRBV20-1	TRBD2	TRBJ2-1	CSASRLAGNEQFF	TGCAGTGCTAGCAGACTAGCGGGGAATGAGCAGTTCTTC
.	TRBV4-2	TRBD2	TRBJ2-5	CASSQSSGAQAETQYF	TGTGCCAGCAGCCAATCTAGCGGGGCGCAGGCAGAGACCCAGTACTTC
many	TRBV28	.	TRBJ2-3	CASSLSGSTDTQYF	TGTGCCAGCAGTCTCTCGGGCAGCACAGATACGCAGTATTTT
many	TRBV2	.	TRBJ1-1	CARAGIENTEAFF	TGTGCCAGAGCAGGGATCGAGAACACTGAAGCTTTCTTT
.	TRBV7-2	.	TRBJ2-1	CTNSWVAVDNEQFF	TGTACCAACAGCTGGGTAGCGGTGGACAATGAGCAGTTCTTC
many	TRBV9	TRBD1	TRBJ1-5	CASGDREGQPQHF	TGTGCCAGTGGGGACAGGGAAGGTCAGCCCCAGCATTTT
many	TRBV3-1	TRBD1	TRBJ2-7	CASSLQGADEQYF	TGTGCCAGCAGCCTACAGGGGGCCGACGAGCAGTACTTC
many	TRBV5-5	TRBD2	TRBJ2-7	CASSLAGLADSYEQYF	TGTGCCAGCAGCTTGGCCGGACTAGCGGACTCCTACGAGCAGTACTTC
many	TRBV28	.	TRBJ1-5	CASSRFGPQHF	TGTGCCAGCAGTCGGTTCGGGCCCCAGCATTTT
few	TRBV7-9	TRBD1	TRBJ2-1	CASSLAQGQHNEQFF	TGTGCCAGCAGCTTAGCGCAGGGACAGCACAATGAGCAGTTCTTC
many	TRBV7-2	TRBD1	TRBJ2-5	CASSRDRQETQYF	TGTGCCAGCAGCCGGGACAGGCAAGAGACCCAGTACTTC
many	TRBV3-1	TRBD1	TRBJ1-5	CASSQAGTGTNQPQHF	TGTGCCAGCAGCCAAGCTGGGACAGGGACCAATCAGCCCCAGCATTTT
few	TRBV29-1	.	TRBJ1-3	CSVLDRDTLNTIYF	TGCAGCGTTCTCGATCGGGACACCCTAAACACCATATATTTT